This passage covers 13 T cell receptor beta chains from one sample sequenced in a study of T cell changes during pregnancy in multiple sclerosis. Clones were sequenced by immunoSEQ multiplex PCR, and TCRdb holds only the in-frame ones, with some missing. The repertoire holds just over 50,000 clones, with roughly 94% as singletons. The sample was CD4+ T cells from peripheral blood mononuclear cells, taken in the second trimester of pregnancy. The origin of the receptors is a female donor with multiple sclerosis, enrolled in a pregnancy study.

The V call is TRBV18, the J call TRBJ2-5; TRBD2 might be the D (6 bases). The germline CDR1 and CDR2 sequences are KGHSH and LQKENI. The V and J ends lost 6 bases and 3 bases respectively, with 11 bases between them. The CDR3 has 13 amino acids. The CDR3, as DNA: TGTGCCAGCTCCCCTGGGACTGAAGAGACCCAGTACTTC. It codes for CASSPGTEETQYF.

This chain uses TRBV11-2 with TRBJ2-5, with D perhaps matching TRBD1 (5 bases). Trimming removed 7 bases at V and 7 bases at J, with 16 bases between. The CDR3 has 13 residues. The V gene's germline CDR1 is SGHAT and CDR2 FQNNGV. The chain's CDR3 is CASTPGLQRTQYF. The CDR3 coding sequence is TGTGCCAGCACCCCAGGGTTACAAAGGACCCAGTACTTC. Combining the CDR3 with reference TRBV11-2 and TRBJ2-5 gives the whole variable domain EAGVAQSPRYKIIEKRQSVAFWCNPISGHATLYWYQQILGQGPKLLIQFQNNGVVDDSQLPKDRFSAERLKGVDSTLKIQPAKLEDSAVYLCASTPGLQRTQYFGPGTRLLVL.

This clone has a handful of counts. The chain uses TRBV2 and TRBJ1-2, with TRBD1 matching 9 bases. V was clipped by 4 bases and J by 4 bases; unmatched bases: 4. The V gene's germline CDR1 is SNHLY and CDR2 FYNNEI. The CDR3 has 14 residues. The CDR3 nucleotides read TGTGCCAGCAGTGCGGGACAGGGAAGCTATGGCTACACCTTC. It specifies CASSAGQGSYGYTF.

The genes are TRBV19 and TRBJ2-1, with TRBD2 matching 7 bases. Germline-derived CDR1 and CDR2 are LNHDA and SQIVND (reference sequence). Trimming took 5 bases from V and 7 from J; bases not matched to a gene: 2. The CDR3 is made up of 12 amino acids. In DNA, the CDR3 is TGTGCCAGTAGTTGGGGGGGGAATGAGCAGTTCTTC. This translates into CASSWGGNEQFF.

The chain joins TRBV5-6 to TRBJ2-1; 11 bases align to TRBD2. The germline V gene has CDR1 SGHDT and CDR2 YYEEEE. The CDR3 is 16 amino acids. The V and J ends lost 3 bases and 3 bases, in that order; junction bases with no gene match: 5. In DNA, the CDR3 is TGTGCCAGCAGCTACCGGACTAGCGGGTTCTACAATGAGCAGTTCTTC. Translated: CASSYRTSGFYNEQFF.

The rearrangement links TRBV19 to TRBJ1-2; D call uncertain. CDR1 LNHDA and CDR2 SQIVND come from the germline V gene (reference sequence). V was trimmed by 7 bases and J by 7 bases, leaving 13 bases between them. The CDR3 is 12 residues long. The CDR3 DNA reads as TGTGCCAGTATTCGCCGGGGTCTTGGCTACACCTTC. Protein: CASIRRGLGYTF.

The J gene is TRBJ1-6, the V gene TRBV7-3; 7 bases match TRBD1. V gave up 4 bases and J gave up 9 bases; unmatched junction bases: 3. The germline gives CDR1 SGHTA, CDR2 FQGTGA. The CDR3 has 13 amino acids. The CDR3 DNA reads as TGTGCCAGCAGCTCCACAGGGGCTTCACCCCTCCACTTT. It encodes CASSSTGASPLHF.

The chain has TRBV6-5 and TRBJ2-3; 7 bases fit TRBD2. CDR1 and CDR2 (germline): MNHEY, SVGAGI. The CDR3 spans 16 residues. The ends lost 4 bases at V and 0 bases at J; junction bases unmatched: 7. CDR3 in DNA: TGTGCCAGCAGTTCTCCTGCGGGAGCTAGCACAGATACGCAGTATTTT. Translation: CASSSPAGASTDTQYF.

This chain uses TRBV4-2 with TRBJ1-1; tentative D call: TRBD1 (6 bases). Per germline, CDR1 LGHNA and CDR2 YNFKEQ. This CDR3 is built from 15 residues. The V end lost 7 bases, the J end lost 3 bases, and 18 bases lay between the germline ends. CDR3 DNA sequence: TGTGCCAGCACCCGACGGGGGGCCGCGGACACTGAAGCTTTCTTT. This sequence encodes CASTRRGAADTEAFF.

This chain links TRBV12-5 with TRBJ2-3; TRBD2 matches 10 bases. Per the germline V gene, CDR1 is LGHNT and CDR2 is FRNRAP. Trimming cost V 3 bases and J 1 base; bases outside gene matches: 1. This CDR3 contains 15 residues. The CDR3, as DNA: TGTGCTAGTGGTTTCACTAGCGGGGGCACAGATACGCAGTATTTT. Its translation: CASGFTSGGTDTQYF.

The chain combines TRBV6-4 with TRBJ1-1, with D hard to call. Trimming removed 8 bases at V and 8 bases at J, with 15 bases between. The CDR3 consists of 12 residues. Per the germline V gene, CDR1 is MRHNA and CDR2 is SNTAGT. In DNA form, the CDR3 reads TGTGCCAGCTTGGTAAGCGAGAGAGAAGCTTTCTTT. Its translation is CASLVSEREAFF.

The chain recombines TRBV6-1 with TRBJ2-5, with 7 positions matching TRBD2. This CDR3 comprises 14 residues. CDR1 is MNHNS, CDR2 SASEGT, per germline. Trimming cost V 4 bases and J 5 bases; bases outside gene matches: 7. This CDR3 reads CASSVWTRAETQYF. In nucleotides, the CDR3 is TGTGCCAGCAGTGTCTGGACTAGGGCGGAGACCCAGTACTTC.

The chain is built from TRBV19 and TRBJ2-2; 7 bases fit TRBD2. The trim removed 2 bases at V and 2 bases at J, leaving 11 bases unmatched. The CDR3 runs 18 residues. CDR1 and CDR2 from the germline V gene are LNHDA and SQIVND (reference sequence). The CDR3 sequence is CASSIRGGSGDNTGELFF. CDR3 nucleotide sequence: TGTGCCAGTAGTATACGCGGGGGAAGCGGGGACAACACCGGGGAGCTGTTTTTT. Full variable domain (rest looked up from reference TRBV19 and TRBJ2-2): DGGITQSPKYLFRKEGQNVTLSCEQNLNHDAMYWYRQDPGQGLRLIYYSQIVNDFQKGDIAEGYSVSREKKESFPLTVTSAQKNPTAFYLCASSIRGGSGDNTGELFFGEGSRLTVL.